This paragraph covers one T cell receptor (beta chain) sequence. Germline-derived CDR1 and CDR2 are SEHNR and FQNEAQ (reference sequence). V shed 5 bases and J 9 bases; nucleotides not matched to a gene: 4. The CDR3 loop spans 12 amino acids. The source of the sample is a study of blood T cell repertoires in COVID-19. Background on the study: The cDNA or gDNA used as material had been derived from T cells, B-cell-depleted T cells, or PBMCs.

The method was immunoSEQ multiplex PCR; TCRdb's version includes in-frame clones alone and lacks a portion of them. Of about 48,000 clones listed, 70% to 90% are singletons. The specimen was peripheral blood. The clonotype originates from a human donor in a cohort sampled during active COVID-19. The donor label of this sample is uncertain. The V gene is TRBV7-9, the J gene TRBJ2-3, with 8 nucleotides matching TRBD2. CDR3 amino acids: CASSLSGETQYF. DNA for the CDR3: TGTGCCAGCAGCCTTAGCGGGGAAACGCAGTATTTT.